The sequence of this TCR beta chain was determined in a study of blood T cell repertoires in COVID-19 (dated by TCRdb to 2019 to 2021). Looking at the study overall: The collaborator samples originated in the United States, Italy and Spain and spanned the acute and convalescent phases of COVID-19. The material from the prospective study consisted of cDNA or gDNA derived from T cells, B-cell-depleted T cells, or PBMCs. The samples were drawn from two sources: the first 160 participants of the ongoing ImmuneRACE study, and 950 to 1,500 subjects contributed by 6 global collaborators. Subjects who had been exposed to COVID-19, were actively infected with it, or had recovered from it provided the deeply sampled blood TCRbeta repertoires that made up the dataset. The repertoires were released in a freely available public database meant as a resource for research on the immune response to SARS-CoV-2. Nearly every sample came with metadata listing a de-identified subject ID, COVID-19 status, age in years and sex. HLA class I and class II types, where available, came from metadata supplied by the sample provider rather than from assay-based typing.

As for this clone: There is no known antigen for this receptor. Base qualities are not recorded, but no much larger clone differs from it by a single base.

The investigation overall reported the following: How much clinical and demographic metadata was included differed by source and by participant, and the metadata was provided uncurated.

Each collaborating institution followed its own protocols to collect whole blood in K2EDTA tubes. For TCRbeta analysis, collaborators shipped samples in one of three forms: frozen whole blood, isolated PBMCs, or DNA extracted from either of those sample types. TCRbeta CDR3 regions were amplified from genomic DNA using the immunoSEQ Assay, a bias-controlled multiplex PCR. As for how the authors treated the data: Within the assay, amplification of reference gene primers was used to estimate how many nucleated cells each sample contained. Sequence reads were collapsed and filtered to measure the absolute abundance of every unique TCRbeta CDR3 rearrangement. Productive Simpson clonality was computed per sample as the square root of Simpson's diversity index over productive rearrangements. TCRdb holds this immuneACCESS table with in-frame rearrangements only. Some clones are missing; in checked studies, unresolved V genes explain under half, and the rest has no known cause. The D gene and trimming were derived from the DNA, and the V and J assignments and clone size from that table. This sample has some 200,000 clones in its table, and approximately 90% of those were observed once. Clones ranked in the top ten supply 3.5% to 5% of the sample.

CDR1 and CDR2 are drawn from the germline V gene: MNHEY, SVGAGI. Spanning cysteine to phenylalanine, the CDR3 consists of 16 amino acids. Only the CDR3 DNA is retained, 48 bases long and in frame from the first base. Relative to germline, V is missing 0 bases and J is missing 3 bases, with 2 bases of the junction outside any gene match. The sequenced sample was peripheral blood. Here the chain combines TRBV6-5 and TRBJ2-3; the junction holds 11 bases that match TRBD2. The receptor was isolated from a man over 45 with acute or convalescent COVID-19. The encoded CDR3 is CASSYSLAGGTDTQYF. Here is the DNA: TGTGCCAGCAGTTACTCCCTAGCGGGGGGTACAGATACGCAGTATTTT.